This T cell receptor (beta chain) was identified in a study of cytomegalovirus exposure and HLA in healthy donors. CDR1 SGHTA and CDR2 FQGNSA come from the germline V gene. The CDR3 length is 17 residues. J lost 7 bases, V lost 4 bases, and 9 bases had no gene match. PCR used 60 Vbeta primers and 13 Jbeta primers. Sequencing was performed with immunoSEQ multiplex PCR; in TCRdb, only in-frame clones are kept and a portion is missing. Among tens of thousands of clones listed, around 80% were seen once. The TCR was taken from a man aged 50-60 years in good health and CMV-seropositive. The chain joins TRBV7-2 to TRBJ2-2, with TRBD2 identical over 13 bases. The sequencing sample was made of PBMCs. CDR3 sequence reads: CASSSSRTSGGNGELFF. In nucleotides, the CDR3 is TGTGCCAGCAGCTCTTCCCGGACTAGCGGGGGCAACGGGGAGCTGTTTTTT. Together with reference TRBV7-2 and TRBJ2-2, the CDR3 gives the full variable domain: GAGVSQSPSNKVTEKGKDVELRCDPISGHTALYWYRQSLGQGLEFLIYFQGNSAPDKSGLPSDRFSAERTGGSVSTLTIQRTQQEDSAVYLCASSSSRTSGGNGELFFGEGSRLTVL.